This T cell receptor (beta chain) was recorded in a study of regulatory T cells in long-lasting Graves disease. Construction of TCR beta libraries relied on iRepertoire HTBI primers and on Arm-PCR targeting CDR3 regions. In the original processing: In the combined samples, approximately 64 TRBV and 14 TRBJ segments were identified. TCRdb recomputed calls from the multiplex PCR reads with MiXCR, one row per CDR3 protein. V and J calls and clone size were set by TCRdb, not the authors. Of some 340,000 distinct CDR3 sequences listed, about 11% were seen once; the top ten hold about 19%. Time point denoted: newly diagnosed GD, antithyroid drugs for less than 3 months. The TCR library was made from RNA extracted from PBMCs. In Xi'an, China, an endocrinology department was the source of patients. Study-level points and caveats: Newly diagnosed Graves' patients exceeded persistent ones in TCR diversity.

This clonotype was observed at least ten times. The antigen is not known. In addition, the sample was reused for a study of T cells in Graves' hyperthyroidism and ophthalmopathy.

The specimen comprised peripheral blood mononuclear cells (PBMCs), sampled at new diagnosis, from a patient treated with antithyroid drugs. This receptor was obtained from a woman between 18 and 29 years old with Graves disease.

The CDR3 sequence: CASSWRGNRGEKLFF. The CDR3 DNA follows: TGTGCCAGCAGTTGGCGGGGCAATCGTGGGGAAAAACTGTTTTTT. The chain recombines TRBV6-5 with TRBJ1-4; D possibly corresponds to TRBD1 (5 bases). The V end lost 4 bases, the J end lost 8 bases, and 17 bases lay between the germline ends. Germline CDR1 is MNHEY and CDR2 is SVGAGI. The CDR3 has 15 amino acids.